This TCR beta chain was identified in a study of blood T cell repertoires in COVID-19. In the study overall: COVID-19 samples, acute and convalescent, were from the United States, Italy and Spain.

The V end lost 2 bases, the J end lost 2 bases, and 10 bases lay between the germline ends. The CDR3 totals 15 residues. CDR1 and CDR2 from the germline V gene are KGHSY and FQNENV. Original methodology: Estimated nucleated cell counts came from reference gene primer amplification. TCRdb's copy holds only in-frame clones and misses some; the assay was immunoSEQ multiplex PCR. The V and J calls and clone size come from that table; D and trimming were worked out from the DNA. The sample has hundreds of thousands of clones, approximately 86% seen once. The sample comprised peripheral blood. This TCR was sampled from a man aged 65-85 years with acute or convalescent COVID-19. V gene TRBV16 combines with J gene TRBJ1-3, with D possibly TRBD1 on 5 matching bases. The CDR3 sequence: CASSQRRDPGNTIYF. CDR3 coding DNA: TGTGCCAGCAGCCAAAGGAGGGACCCTGGAAACACCATATATTTT.